This T cell receptor (beta chain) was retrieved from a study of blood T cell repertoires in COVID-19. Profiled with immunoSEQ multiplex PCR; TCRdb holds only in-frame clones, not every one. The repertoire has approximately 91,000 clones, 80% of them found once; the top ten carry 15% to 20%. CDR1 and CDR2 from the germline V gene are MDHEN and SYDVKM. The CDR3 is made up of 15 amino acids. Between the trimmed V and J ends, which lost 8 bases and 0 bases, there was a span of 14 bases. This clonotype was sampled from a human donor in a cohort sampled during active COVID-19. The source material was peripheral blood. The chain combines TRBV28 with TRBJ1-5; D uncertain. CDR3 sequence: CASSKPLYSNQPQHF. CDR3 bases: TGTGCCAGCTCTAAACCACTGTATAGCAATCAGCCCCAGCATTTT.